The entry below describes one T cell receptor beta chain. There are 19 residues in the CDR3. The ends lost 4 bases at V and 3 bases at J; junction bases unmatched: 11. In germline, CDR1 is SGHNT, CDR2 YYREEE (reference sequence). The data were taken from a study of human versus mouse CDR3 diversity and MHC coevolution. The assay was immunoSEQ multiplex PCR, and TCRdb's table has in-frame clones only and misses some. The top ten clones hold approximately 17% of a sample with 60,000 or so clones, approximately 94% of them seen once. Sequenced material: naive CD4+ T cells from blood. The subset is: CD45RO-negative CD62L-positive naive CD4 T cells. The sequence derives from a person aged 55 to 69 in good health. This chain links TRBV5-4 with TRBJ2-2; TRBD2 agrees at 14 bases. CDR3 region: CASSAQGTSGSLDTGELFF. CDR3 nucleotide sequence: TGTGCCAGCAGCGCACAGGGGACTAGCGGGAGTTTGGACACCGGGGAGCTGTTTTTT.